This T cell receptor beta chain is drawn from a study of control samples from healthy donors and cancer patients. Germline CDR1 MNHEY, CDR2 SVGAGI. With 6 bases clipped from V and 0 bases from J, the junction kept 5 bases outside the gene matches. The CDR3 consists of 15 residues. This table comes from immunoSEQ multiplex PCR, and its TCRdb copy is limited to in-frame clones, with some not included. The sample lists about 83,000 clones, 91% seen once, with approximately 18% in the top ten. The sequenced material came from blood. This chain joins TRBV6-5 and TRBJ2-7; TRBD2 matches 10 bases. This TCR derives from a man in his fifties or sixties in good health. The CDR3 DNA is TGTGCCAGCAGAACAACTAGCGGGATCTCCTACGAGCAGTACTTC. Residues: CASRTTSGISYEQYF.